The present entry profiles one T cell receptor beta chain with its context. Its antigen is still unknown. The PCR made use of 60 Vbeta and 13 Jbeta primers. Sequenced by immunoSEQ multiplex PCR; TCRdb stores in-frame clones only, minus some. Of approximately 220,000 clones listed, about 83% are singletons. The data stem from a study of cytomegalovirus exposure and HLA in healthy donors. The study, taken as a whole, reports: The authors later linked a missense DCLRE1C variant to TCR beta V- and J-gene trimming. DRB1 showed the most TCR associations and HLA-C the fewest in a later analysis, as rates varied by HLA locus.

The specimen sequenced was PBMCs. The clonotype comes from a man between 40 and 49 years old in good health and CMV-seronegative.

CDR3 bases: TGTGCCAGTATGACGCCCTTGGGCAGGGGGTTCACTGAAGCTTTCTTT. Residues: CASMTPLGRGFTEAFF. The chain employs TRBV19 and TRBJ1-1, with 7 bases that match TRBD1. The CDR3 consists of 16 residues. From germline, CDR1 is LNHDA and CDR2 SQIVND (reference sequence). The trim removed 7 bases at V and 4 bases at J, leaving 15 bases unmatched.